A single sample is the source of the 31 T cell receptor beta chains below, sequenced in a study of T cell repertoires in cytomegalovirus infection. Which antigens these TCRs recognize remains unknown. TCRdb analysed the reads with MiXCR anew, one entry per CDR3 protein. The sample has around 900,000 distinct CDR3 sequences, 31% seen once; the top ten hold roughly 13%. Material: cultured CD8+ T cells from PBMCs, obtained from culture after CMV antigen stimulation. The receptors stem from a human donor in good health (CMV status not recorded). Some clones in this sample may be carry-over from other donors' samples.

The CDR3 coding sequence is TGTGCCAGCAGCACCCGGACAGGGGACGGCTACACCTTC. Translated, it gives CASSTRTGDGYTF. V is TRBV9 and J is TRBJ1-2, with 9 bases matching TRBD1. The V gene end was trimmed by 4 bases and the J gene end by 8 bases; junction bases not matched to a gene: 6. The germline CDR1 and CDR2 sequences are SGDLS and YYNGEE. The CDR3 runs to 13 residues.

The chain is built from TRBV29-1 and TRBJ1-1, with 8 bases fitting TRBD1. Trimming cost V 4 bases and J 3 bases; bases outside gene matches: 4. Germline values: CDR1 SQVTM, CDR2 ANQGSEA. The CDR3 contains 13 residues. This CDR3 reads CSVGRDRYTEAFF. The CDR3, as DNA: TGCAGCGTTGGAAGGGACAGGTACACTGAAGCTTTCTTT.

The V gene is TRBV25-1, the J gene TRBJ2-1, with D hard to call. V lost 11 bases to trimming and J lost 5 bases, with 10 bases between them. Germline V CDR1 and CDR2: MGHDK, SYGVNS. The CDR3 is 11 residues long. CDR3 nucleotide sequence: TGTGCCGCTTCAGGACACAATGAGCAGTTCTTC. Translation gives CAASGHNEQFF.

The chain uses TRBV12-3 or TRBV12-4 and TRBJ2-5; 8 bases fit TRBD1. With 3 bases clipped from V and 5 bases from J, the junction kept 8 bases outside the gene matches. The CDR3 sequence is 15 residues long. DNA of the CDR3: TGTGCCAGCAGTTTCGGGCAGGGGGCTACGGAGACCCAGTACTTC. Residues: CASSFGQGATETQYF.

This chain uses TRBV27 with TRBJ2-5, with 11 bases aligning to TRBD2. After removal of 3 bases from V and 6 bases from J, the junction contained 9 bases not matched to a gene. CDR1 and CDR2 from the germline V gene are MNHEY and SMNVEV (reference sequence). CDR3 length: 16 residues. The CDR3: CASSLGLAGGGKTQYF. The CDR3 nucleotides read TGTGCCAGCAGTTTGGGCCTAGCGGGGGGTGGCAAGACCCAGTACTTC.

This clonotype showed up just a few times. V usage is TRBV27 and J usage is TRBJ2-3; D might be TRBD1 or TRBD2, each matching 6 bases. The CDR3 extends over 13 amino acids. V dropped 6 bases and J dropped 4 bases, with 11 bases sitting between them. Germline V gene lookup returns CDR1 MNHEY and CDR2 SMNVEV (reference sequence). As DNA, the CDR3 is TGTGCCAGCAGGGGGGGCCCCTCAGATACGCAGTATTTT. This encodes CASRGGPSDTQYF.

The sample holds a few counts of this clonotype. The chain couples TRBV14 to TRBJ2-3; D is uncertain. The CDR3 extends over 14 amino acids. V lost 0 bases to trimming and J lost 4 bases, with 8 bases between them. Looked up from germline, CDR1 is SGHDN and CDR2 is FVKESK. The CDR3 region has the DNA TGTGCCAGCAGCCAAGATGAGCCTCCAGATACGCAGTATTTT. Translation gives CASSQDEPPDTQYF. Complete variable domain (other parts from reference TRBV14 and TRBJ2-3): EAGVTQFPSHSVIEKGQTVTLRCDPISGHDNLYWYRRVMGKEIKFLLHFVKESKQDESGMPNNRFLAERTGGTYSTLKVQPAELEDSGVYFCASSQDEPPDTQYFGPGTRLTVL.

This clonotype was recorded a few times. The chain combines TRBV12-3 or TRBV12-4 with TRBJ2-7; no clear D. This CDR3 has 14 amino acids. V lost 5 bases to trimming and J lost 4 bases, with 15 bases between them. The CDR3 bases are TGTGCCAGCAGTCTCCTCCGTGGGGTTTACGAGCAGTACTTC. Translating gives CASSLLRGVYEQYF.

The CDR3 protein is CASSSFLGSGKSYEQYF. CDR3 in DNA: TGTGCCAGCAGCTCCTTCTTAGGGTCAGGCAAGTCCTACGAGCAGTACTTC. The V and J genes are TRBV7-9 and TRBJ2-7; D remains ambiguous. The CDR3 runs to 17 residues. Germline CDR1 is SEHNR and CDR2 is FQNEAQ (reference sequence). Deletions cut 4 bases from V and 1 base from J, with 20 bases between.

The CDR3 region has the DNA TGTGCCAGCATGCGGGGGTGGGGGGGAGAGACCCAGTACTTC. Translated, it gives CASMRGWGGETQYF. V usage is TRBV7-8 and J usage is TRBJ2-5; TRBD2 aligns across 7 bases. V trimming: 7 bases; J trimming: 4 bases; junction bases outside the gene matches: 9. Germline loops: CDR1 SGHVS, CDR2 FQNEAQ. This CDR3 spans 14 amino acids. Based on the CDR3 plus reference TRBV7-8 and TRBJ2-5, the full variable domain is GAGVSQSPRYKVAKRGQDVALRCDPISGHVSLFWYQQALGQGPEFLTYFQNEAQLDKSGLPSDRFFAERPEGSVSTLKIQRTQQEDSAVYLCASMRGWGGETQYFGPGTRLLVL.

This clonotype has ten or more counts. The V gene is TRBV20-1, the J gene TRBJ2-1; unclear D gene. CDR1 is DFQATT, CDR2 SNEGSKA, per germline (reference sequence). This CDR3 is 13 amino acids long. Trimming pared 5 bases from V and 2 bases from J, leaving 10 bases between. CDR3 amino acids: CSAALRAYNEQFF. The CDR3, as DNA: TGCAGTGCTGCTCTACGCGCCTACAATGAGCAGTTCTTC.

This clonotype was counted only a few times. This chain links TRBV28 with TRBJ2-5; D tentatively reads TRBD1 or TRBD2 (5 bases each). The CDR3 runs to 15 residues. Germline CDR1 and CDR2: MDHEN and SYDVKM. Trimming removed 5 bases from V and 0 bases from J, with 13 bases in between. Here the CDR3 reads CASSAGARYQETQYF. In DNA, the CDR3 is TGTGCCAGCAGTGCCGGGGCCCGATACCAAGAGACCCAGTACTTC.

The table lists this clonotype with a few counts. The rearrangement links TRBV6-2 or TRBV6-3 to TRBJ2-2; maybe TRBD2 (5 bases). V lost 0 bases and J lost 4, with 12 bases in between. The CDR3 has 16 amino acids. CDR1 MNHEY and CDR2 SVGEGT come from the germline V gene. As DNA, the CDR3 is TGTGCCAGCAGTTACTCGATACTAGTTATCACCGGGGAGCTGTTTTTT. Translating gives CASSYSILVITGELFF.

The rearrangement uses TRBV4-1 and TRBJ2-3; 10 bases fit TRBD2. Germline V gene data show CDR1 as MGHRA and CDR2 as YSYEKL. The CDR3 runs to 19 residues. The trim removed 4 bases at V and 5 bases at J, leaving 18 bases unmatched. This CDR3 is CASSPQGVGLAGDLDTQYF. CDR3 sequence (DNA): TGCGCCAGCAGCCCCCAAGGGGTAGGCCTAGCGGGGGACCTAGATACGCAGTATTTT.

This chain connects TRBV7-4 to TRBJ2-7, with D tentatively TRBD1 or TRBD2 (5 bases each). CDR1 SGHVT and CDR2 SQSDAQ come from the germline V gene. The CDR3 consists of 14 residues. Trimming took off 5 bases at V and 4 bases at J, with 15 bases between the two ends. The DNA of the CDR3 is TGTGCCAGCAGCCCCCGGGACGGGAATTACGAGCAGTACGTC. Its translation is CASSPRDGNYEQYV.

The chain has TRBV12-3 or TRBV12-4 and TRBJ2-7; tentatively, D is TRBD1 (5 bases). The CDR3 contains 13 residues. Trimming cost V 3 bases and J 4 bases, with 10 bases left between them. In DNA form, the CDR3 reads TGTGCCAGCAGTTTTCAGGGTTGGTACGAGCAGTACTTC. It translates to CASSFQGWYEQYF.

This clonotype appeared many times. The chain carries TRBV7-6 and TRBJ2-1; D is possibly TRBD1 or TRBD2 (5 bases each). Germline V gene sequence: CDR1 SGHVS, CDR2 FNYEAQ. V lost 3 bases and J 2 bases, leaving 11 bases between the germline ends. This CDR3 region has 15 residues. The CDR3 coding sequence is TGTGCCAGCAGCTTCGGGGCTAACCCCTACAATGAGCAGTTCTTC. This encodes CASSFGANPYNEQFF.

Only a few counts were recorded for this clonotype. The chain is built from TRBV10-2 and TRBJ2-2; D perhaps matches TRBD2 (6 bases). Germline CDR1 is WSHSY and CDR2 is SAAADI. V was clipped by 8 bases and J by 7 bases, with 17 bases between them. The CDR3 loop spans 14 amino acids. Written as DNA, the CDR3 is TGCGCCAGCGGGGGGACCAGAGCGGGCGGGGAGCTGTTTTTT. It encodes CASGGTRAGGELFF.

This clonotype was counted a few times. V gene TRBV6-5 combines with J gene TRBJ2-1; D possibly corresponds to TRBD1 (6 bases). CDR3 length: 13 residues. Trimming cost V 0 bases and J 9 bases, with 9 bases left between them. Germline CDR1 MNHEY, CDR2 SVGAGI. CDR3 sequence (DNA): TGTGCCAGCAGTTACTCAGGGGGTCCTGAGCAGTTCTTC. Amino acids: CASSYSGGPEQFF.

CDR3 loop: CASSATTTDTQYF. The CDR3 bases are TGTGCCAGCAGTGCGACCACCACAGATACGCAGTATTTT. The V call is TRBV6-6, the J call TRBJ2-3, with D unresolved. The ends were cut back, 5 bases at V and 2 bases at J, with 8 bases in the middle. The CDR3 is 13 amino acids. The germline gives CDR1 MNHNY, CDR2 SVGAGI (reference sequence).

This clonotype was counted ten times or more. The J gene is TRBJ2-6, the V gene TRBV12-3 or TRBV12-4, with a tentative D call TRBD1 (6 bases). The CDR3 is 15 amino acids. Trimming cost V 5 bases and J 0 bases, with 8 bases left between them. Here the CDR3 DNA reads TGTGCCAGCAGTCCACAGGGCTCTGGGGCCAACGTCCTGACTTTC. The encoded protein is CASSPQGSGANVLTF.

This clonotype was recorded a few times. The rearrangement joins TRBV12-3 or TRBV12-4 to TRBJ2-7, with a possible D match to TRBD1 (5 bases). Trimming took off 4 bases at V and 0 bases at J, with 13 bases between the two ends. This CDR3 region has 15 residues. The CDR3, as DNA: TGTGCCAGCAGTTCACTACTACAGGACTCCTACGAGCAGTACTTC. Translating gives CASSSLLQDSYEQYF.

This clonotype turned up a few times. The chain combines TRBV6-5 with TRBJ2-2, with 7 bases lining up with TRBD1. There are 17 residues in the CDR3. V was pared by 0 bases and J by 5 bases, with 9 bases of the junction left unmatched. The germline CDR1 and CDR2 sequences are MNHEY and SVGAGI. Written as DNA, the CDR3 is TGTGCCAGCAGTTACTCGTTAGGGGGCAGATTGACCGGGGAGCTGTTTTTT. Encoded protein: CASSYSLGGRLTGELFF.

This clonotype was detected only a few times. J is TRBJ1-1 and V is TRBV12-5, with a possible D match to TRBD1 (5 bases). Trimming took 7 bases from V and 6 from J, leaving 12 bases between them. The CDR3 loop spans 12 amino acids. Germline CDR1 is LGHNT and CDR2 is FRNRAP. In DNA, the CDR3 is TGTGCTAGTGCCCCCGGGGGGGCTGAAGCTTTCTTT. Translation: CASAPGGAEAFF.

The chain joins TRBV19 to TRBJ2-7, with D perhaps assigned TRBD1 or TRBD2 (5 bases each). The CDR3 runs to 13 residues. The germline gives CDR1 LNHDA, CDR2 SQIVND (reference sequence). Deletions cut 10 bases from V and 1 base from J, with 14 bases between. DNA for the CDR3: TGTGCCACTGGGACGGGTGGATCCTACGAGCAGTACTTC. Protein: CATGTGGSYEQYF.

The V call is TRBV9, the J call TRBJ2-3; no clear D. Germline V gives CDR1 SGDLS, CDR2 YYNGEE. V lost 0 bases and J lost 2, with 10 bases in between. The CDR3 has 15 residues. DNA of the CDR3: TGTGCCAGCAGCGTAGTAGGCAGATCCACAGATACGCAGTATTTT. It translates to CASSVVGRSTDTQYF.

This clonotype was seen more than once but under ten times. The rearrangement joins TRBV13 to TRBJ2-5; 10 bases line up with TRBD2. Germline-derived CDR1 and CDR2 are PRHDT and FYEKMQ (reference sequence). CDR3 length: 13 amino acids. Losses at the gene ends were 8 bases for V and 3 bases for J; bases not matched to a gene: 3. The CDR3 loop reads CASGAGGEETQYF. The CDR3 DNA follows: TGTGCCAGCGGAGCGGGGGGGGAAGAGACCCAGTACTTC.

The table lists this clonotype with a few counts. The chain employs TRBV12-3 or TRBV12-4 and TRBJ2-5; unclear D gene. This CDR3 region has 14 residues. V lost 6 bases, J lost 2 bases, and 13 bases lay in between. The CDR3 spells CASSYETEQETQYF. As DNA, the CDR3 is TGTGCCAGCAGCTACGAGACGGAACAAGAGACCCAGTACTTC.

The V gene is TRBV7-2, the J gene TRBJ2-7; 7 nucleotides agree with TRBD2. V shed 0 bases and J 4 bases; nucleotides not matched to a gene: 9. The CDR3 extends over 16 amino acids. Germline loops: CDR1 SGHTA, CDR2 FQGNSA. The CDR3 sequence: CASSLAVESGAYEQYV. The CDR3 DNA reads as TGTGCCAGCAGCTTAGCGGTCGAGAGCGGGGCTTACGAGCAGTACGTC.

V gene TRBV6-8 combines with J gene TRBJ2-1; D may be TRBD1 (5 bases). V was cut by 6 bases and J by 0 bases, with 9 bases left in between. CDR1 and CDR2 (germline): MNHGY, SAAAGT. The CDR3 consists of 14 residues. The CDR3 sequence is CASRHRSSYNEQFF. Written as DNA, the CDR3 is TGTGCCAGCAGACACAGGTCCTCCTACAATGAGCAGTTCTTC.

This chain uses TRBV27 with TRBJ2-3; D gene uncertain. Trimming shortened V by 4 bases and J by 2 bases, and 13 bases separated the two germline ends. The CDR3 totals 15 residues. Germline V gene data show CDR1 as MNHEY and CDR2 as SMNVEV (reference sequence). In DNA form, the CDR3 reads TGTGCCAGCAGTTCCTCCTCTTACCCCACAGATACGCAGTATTTT. Translated: CASSSSSYPTDTQYF.